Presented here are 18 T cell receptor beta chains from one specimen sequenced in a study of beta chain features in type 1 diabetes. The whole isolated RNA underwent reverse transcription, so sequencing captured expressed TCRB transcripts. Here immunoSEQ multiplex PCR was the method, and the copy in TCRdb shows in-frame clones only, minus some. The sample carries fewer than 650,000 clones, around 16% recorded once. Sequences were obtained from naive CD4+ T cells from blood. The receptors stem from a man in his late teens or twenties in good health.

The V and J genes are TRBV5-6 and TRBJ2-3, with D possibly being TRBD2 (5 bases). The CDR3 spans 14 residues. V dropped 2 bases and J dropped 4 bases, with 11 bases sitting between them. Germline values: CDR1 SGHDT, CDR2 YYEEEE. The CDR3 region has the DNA TGTGCCAGCAGCTTTAAGGTCGGGGCAGATACGCAGTATTTT. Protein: CASSFKVGADTQYF.

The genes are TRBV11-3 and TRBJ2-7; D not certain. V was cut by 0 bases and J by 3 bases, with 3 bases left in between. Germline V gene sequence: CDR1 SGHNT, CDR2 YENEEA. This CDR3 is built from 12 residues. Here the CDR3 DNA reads TGTGCCAGCAGCTTAGACGGCTACGAGCAGTACTTC. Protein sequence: CASSLDGYEQYF.

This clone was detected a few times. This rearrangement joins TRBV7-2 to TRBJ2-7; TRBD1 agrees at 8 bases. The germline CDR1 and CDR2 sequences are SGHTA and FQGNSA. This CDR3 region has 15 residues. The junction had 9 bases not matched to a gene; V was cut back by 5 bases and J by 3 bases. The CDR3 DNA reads TGTGCCAGCAGCATCGAGGGCGGGACAGGCTACGAGCAGTACTTC. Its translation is CASSIEGGTGYEQYF.

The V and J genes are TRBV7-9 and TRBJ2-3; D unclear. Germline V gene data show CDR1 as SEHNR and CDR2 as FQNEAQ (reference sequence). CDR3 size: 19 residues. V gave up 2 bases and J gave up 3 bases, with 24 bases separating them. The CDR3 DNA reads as TGTGCCAGCAGCTTAAGCATCGCGAACCCCGTTCTTTGGACAGATACGCAGTATTTT. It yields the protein CASSLSIANPVLWTDTQYF. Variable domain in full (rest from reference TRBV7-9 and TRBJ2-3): DTGVSQNPRHKITKRGQNVTFRCDPISEHNRLYWYRQTLGQGPEFLTYFQNEAQLEKSRLLSDRFSAERPKGSFSTLEIQRTEQGDSAMYLCASSLSIANPVLWTDTQYFGPGTRLTVL.

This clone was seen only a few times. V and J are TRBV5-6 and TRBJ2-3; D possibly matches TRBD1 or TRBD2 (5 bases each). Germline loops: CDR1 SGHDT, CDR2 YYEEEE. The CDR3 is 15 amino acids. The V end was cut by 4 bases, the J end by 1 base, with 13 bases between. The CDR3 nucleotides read TGTGCCAGCAGCCTCCGGCAGGGACGCACAGATACGCAGTATTTT. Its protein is CASSLRQGRTDTQYF.

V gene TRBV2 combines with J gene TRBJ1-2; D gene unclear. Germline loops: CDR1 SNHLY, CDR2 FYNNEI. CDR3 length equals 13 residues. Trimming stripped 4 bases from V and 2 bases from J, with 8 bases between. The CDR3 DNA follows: TGTGCCAGCAGTGTAAGGATCAACTATGGCTACACCTTC. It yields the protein CASSVRINYGYTF.

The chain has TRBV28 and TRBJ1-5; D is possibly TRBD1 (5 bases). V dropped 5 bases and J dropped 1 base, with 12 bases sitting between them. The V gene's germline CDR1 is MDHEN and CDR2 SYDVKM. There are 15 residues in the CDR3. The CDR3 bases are TGTGCCAGCAGTAGGGTCGGGGGAAGCAATCAGCCCCAGCATTTT. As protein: CASSRVGGSNQPQHF. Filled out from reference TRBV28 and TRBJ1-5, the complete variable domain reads DVKVTQSSRYLVKRTGEKVFLECVQDMDHENMFWYRQDPGLGLRLIYFSYDVKMKEKGDIPEGYSVSREKKERFSLILESASTNQTSMYLCASSRVGGSNQPQHFGDGTRLSIL.

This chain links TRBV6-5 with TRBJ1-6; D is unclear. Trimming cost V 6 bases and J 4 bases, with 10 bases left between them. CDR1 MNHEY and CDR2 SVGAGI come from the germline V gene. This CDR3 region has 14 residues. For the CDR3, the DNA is TGTGCCAGCAGCCTAGGACGGTATAATTCACCCCTCCACTTT. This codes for CASSLGRYNSPLHF.

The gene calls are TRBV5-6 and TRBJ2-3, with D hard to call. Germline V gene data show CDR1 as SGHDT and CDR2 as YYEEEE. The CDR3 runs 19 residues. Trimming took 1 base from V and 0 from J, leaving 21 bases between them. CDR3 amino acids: CASSLFSYLFGPSTDTQYF. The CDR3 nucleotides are TGTGCCAGCAGCTTGTTCTCCTACTTGTTTGGTCCTAGCACAGATACGCAGTATTTT.

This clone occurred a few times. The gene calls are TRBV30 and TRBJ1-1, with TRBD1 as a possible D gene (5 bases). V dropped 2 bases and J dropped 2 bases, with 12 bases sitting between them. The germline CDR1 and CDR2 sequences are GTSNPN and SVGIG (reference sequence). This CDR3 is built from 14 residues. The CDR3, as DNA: TGTGCCTGGAGTCCTCAGGGCATAAACACTGAAGCTTTCTTT. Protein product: CAWSPQGINTEAFF.

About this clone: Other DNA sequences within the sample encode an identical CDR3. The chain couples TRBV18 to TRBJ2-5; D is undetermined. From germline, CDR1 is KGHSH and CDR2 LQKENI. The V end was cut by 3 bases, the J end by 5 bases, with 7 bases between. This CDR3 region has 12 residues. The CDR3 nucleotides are TGTGCCAGCTCACCGCCCGCCGAGACCCAGTACTTC. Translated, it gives CASSPPAETQYF.

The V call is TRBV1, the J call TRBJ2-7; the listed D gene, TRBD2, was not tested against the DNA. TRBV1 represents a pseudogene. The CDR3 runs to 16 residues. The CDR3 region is CTSSRVVVEGSYEQYF. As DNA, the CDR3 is TGCACCAGCAGCCGGGTAGTCGTGGAGGGCTCCTACGAGCAGTACTTC.

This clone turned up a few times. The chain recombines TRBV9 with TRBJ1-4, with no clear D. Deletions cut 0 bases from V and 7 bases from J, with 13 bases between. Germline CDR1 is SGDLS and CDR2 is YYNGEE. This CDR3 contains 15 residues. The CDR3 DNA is TGTGCCAGCAGCGTAGCTACGGGATTTGGTGAAAAACTGTTTTTT. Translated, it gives CASSVATGFGEKLFF.

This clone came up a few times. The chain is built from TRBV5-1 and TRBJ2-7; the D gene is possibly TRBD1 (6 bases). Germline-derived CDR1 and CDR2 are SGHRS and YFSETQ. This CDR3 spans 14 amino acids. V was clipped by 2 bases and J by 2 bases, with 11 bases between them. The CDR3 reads CASSFRNRAYEQYF. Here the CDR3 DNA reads TGCGCCAGCAGCTTCAGGAACAGGGCCTACGAGCAGTACTTC.

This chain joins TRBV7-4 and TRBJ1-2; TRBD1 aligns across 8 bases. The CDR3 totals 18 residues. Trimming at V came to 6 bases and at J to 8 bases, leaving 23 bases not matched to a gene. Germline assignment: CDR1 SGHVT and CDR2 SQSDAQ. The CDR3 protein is CASRFPSPDRGIDRGYTF. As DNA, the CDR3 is TGTGCCAGCAGATTCCCTTCACCAGACAGGGGAATAGATCGCGGCTACACCTTC.

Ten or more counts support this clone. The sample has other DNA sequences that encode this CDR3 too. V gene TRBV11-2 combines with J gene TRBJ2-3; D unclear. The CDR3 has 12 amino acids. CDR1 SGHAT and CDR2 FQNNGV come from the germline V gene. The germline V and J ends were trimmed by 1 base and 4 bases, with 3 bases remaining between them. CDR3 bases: TGTGCCAGCAGCTTAGGAGCAGATACGCAGTATTTT. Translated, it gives CASSLGADTQYF.

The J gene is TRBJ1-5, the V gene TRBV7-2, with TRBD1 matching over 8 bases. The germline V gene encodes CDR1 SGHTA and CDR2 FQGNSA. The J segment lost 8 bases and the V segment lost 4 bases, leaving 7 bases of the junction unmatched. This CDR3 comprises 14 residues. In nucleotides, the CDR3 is TGTGCCAGCAGCTCCCGGACAGGGCCGGAGCCCCAGCATTTT. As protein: CASSSRTGPEPQHF.

For the CDR3, the DNA is TGCGCCAGCAGCTTGGGGGAAAGGAGAGAGCAGTACTTC. Its translation is CASSLGERREQYF. The chain combines TRBV5-1 with TRBJ2-7; the D is unclear. V was trimmed by 0 bases and J by 7 bases, leaving 11 bases between them. The CDR3 sequence is 13 residues long. Germline V lookup: CDR1 SGHRS, CDR2 YFSETQ. The entire variable domain, with the rest obtained from reference TRBV5-1 and TRBJ2-7, is as follows: KAGVTQTPRYLIKTRGQQVTLSCSPISGHRSVSWYQQTPGQGLQFLFEYFSETQRNKGNFPGRFSGRQFSNSRSEMNVSTLELGDSALYLCASSLGERREQYFGPGTRLTVT.